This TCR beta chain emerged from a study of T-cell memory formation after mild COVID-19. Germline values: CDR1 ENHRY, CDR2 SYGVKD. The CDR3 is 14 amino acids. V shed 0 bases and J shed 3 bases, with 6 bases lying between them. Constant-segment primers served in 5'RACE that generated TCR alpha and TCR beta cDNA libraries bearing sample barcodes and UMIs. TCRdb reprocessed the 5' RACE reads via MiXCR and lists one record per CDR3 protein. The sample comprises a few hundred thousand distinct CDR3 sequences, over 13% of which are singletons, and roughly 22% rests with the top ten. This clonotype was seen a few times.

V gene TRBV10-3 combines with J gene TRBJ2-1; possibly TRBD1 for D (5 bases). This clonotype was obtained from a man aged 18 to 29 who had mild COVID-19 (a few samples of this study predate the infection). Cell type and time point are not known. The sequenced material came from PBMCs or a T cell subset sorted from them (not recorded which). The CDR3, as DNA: TGTGCCATCAGTGAGTCAGACAGCTACAATGAGCAGTTCTTC. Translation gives CAISESDSYNEQFF.